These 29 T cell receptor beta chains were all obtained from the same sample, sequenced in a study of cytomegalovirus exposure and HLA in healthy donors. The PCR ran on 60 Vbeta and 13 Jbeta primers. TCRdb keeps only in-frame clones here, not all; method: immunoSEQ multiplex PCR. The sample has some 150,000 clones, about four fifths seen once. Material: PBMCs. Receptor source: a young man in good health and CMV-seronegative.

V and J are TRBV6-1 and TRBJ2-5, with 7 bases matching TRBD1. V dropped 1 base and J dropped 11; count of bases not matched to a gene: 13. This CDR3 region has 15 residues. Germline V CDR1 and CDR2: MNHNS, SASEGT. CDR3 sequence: CASSEGAGTVYEQYF. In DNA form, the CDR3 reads TGTGCCAGCAGTGAAGGGGCCGGGACAGTTTATGAGCAGTACTTC.

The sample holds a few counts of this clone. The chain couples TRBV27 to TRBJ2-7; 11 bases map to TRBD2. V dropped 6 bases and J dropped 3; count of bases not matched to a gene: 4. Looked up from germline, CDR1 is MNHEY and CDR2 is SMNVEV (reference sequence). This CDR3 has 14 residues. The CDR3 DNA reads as TGTGCCAGCAGCCTAGCGGGGGGCCGCTACGAGCAGTACTTC. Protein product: CASSLAGGRYEQYF.

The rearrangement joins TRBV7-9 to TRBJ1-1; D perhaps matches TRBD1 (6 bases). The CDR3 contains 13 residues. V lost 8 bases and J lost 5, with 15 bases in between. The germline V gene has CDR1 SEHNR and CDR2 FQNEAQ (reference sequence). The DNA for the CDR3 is TGTGCCAGCTACGTGGGGGGGGCGACTGAAGCTTTCTTT. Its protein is CASYVGGATEAFF.

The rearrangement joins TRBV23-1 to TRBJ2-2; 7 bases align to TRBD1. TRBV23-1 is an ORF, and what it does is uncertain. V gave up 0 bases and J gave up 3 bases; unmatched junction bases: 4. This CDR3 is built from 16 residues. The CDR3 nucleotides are TGCGCCAGCAGTCAATCGACAGGGTATGACACCGGGGAGCTGTTTTTT. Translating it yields CASSQSTGYDTGELFF.

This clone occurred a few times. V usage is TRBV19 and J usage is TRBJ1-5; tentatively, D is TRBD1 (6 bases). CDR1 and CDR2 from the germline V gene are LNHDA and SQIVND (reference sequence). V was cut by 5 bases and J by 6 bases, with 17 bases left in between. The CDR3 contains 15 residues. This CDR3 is CASSELLGGSQPQHF. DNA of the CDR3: TGTGCCAGTAGTGAATTGCTAGGGGGAAGTCAGCCCCAGCATTTT. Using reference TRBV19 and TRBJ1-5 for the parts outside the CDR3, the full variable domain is DGGITQSPKYLFRKEGQNVTLSCEQNLNHDAMYWYRQDPGQGLRLIYYSQIVNDFQKGDIAEGYSVSREKKESFPLTVTSAQKNPTAFYLCASSELLGGSQPQHFGDGTRLSIL.

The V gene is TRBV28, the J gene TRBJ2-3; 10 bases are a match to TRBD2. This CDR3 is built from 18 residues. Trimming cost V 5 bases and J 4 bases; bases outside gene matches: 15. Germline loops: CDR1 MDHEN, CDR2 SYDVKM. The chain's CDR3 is CASSPPSGRAGRSDTQYF. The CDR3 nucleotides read TGTGCCAGCAGTCCCCCCAGCGGGAGGGCCGGGCGATCAGATACGCAGTATTTT.

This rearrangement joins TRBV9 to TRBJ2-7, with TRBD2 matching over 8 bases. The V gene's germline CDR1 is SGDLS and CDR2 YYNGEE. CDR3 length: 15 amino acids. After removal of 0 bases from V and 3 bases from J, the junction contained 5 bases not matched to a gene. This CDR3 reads CASSVGASGHYEQYF. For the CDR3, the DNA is TGTGCCAGCAGCGTAGGGGCTAGCGGGCACTACGAGCAGTACTTC.

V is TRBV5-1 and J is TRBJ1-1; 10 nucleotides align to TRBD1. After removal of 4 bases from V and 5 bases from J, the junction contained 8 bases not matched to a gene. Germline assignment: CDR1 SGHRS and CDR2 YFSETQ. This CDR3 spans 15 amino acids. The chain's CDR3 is CASSRPGQGWTEAFF. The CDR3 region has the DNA TGCGCCAGCAGCAGGCCGGGACAGGGGTGGACTGAAGCTTTCTTT.

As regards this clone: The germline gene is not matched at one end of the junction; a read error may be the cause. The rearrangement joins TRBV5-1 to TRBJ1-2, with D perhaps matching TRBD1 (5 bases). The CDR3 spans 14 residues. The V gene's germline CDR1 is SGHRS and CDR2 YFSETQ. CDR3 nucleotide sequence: TGCGCCAGCAGCCCATTCAGGGCGGACTATGGCTACCCCTTC. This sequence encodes CASSPFRADYGYPF. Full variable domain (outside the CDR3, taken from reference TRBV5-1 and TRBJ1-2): KAGVTQTPRYLIKTRGQQVTLSCSPISGHRSVSWYQQTPGQGLQFLFEYFSETQRNKGNFPGRFSGRQFSNSRSEMNVSTLELGDSALYLCASSPFRADYGYPFGSGTRLTVV.

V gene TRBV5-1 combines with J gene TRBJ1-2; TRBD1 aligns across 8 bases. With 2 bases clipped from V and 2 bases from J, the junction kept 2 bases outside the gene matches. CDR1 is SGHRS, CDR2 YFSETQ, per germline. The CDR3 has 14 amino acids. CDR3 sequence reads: CASSFAGGNYGYTF. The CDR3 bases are TGCGCCAGCAGCTTTGCAGGGGGCAACTATGGCTACACCTTC.

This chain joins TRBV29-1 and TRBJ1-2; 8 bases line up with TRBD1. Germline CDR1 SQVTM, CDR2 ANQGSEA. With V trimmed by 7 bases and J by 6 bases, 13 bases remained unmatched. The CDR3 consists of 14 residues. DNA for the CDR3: TGCAGCGCGCGGACAGGGATTAGAGGGGATGGCTACACCTTC. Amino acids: CSARTGIRGDGYTF.

The CDR3 bases are TGTGCCAGCAGAGGGGAGGGGCAGGGGGCGTACGAGCAGTACTTC. This sequence encodes CASRGEGQGAYEQYF. J is TRBJ2-7 and V is TRBV28, with TRBD1 as a possible D gene (8 bases). CDR1 is MDHEN and CDR2 is SYDVKM in the germline V gene. This CDR3 is 15 amino acids long. The V gene lost 6 bases and the J gene lost 4 bases, with 19 bases spanning the gap.

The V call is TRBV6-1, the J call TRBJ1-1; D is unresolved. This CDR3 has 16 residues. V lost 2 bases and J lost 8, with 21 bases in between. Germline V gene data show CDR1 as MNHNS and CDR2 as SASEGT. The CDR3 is CASSERDAAAIFEAFF. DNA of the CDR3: TGTGCCAGCAGTGAACGAGACGCGGCAGCCATTTTCGAAGCTTTCTTT.

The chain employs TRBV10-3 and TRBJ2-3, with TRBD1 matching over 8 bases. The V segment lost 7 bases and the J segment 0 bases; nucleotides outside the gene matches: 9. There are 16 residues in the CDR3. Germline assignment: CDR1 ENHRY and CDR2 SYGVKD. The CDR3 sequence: CAIKAAGGLSTDTQYF. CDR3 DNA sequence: TGTGCCATCAAGGCGGCAGGGGGCCTGAGCACAGATACGCAGTATTTT.

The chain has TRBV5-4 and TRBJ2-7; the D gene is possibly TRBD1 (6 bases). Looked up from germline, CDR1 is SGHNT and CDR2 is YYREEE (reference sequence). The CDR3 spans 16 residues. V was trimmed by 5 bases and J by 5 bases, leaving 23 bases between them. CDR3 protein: CASRKQGGLGSNEQYF. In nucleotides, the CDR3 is TGTGCCAGCAGAAAACAGGGTGGGTTGGGTTCCAACGAGCAGTACTTC. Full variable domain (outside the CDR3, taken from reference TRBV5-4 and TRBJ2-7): ETGVTQSPTHLIKTRGQQVTLRCSSQSGHNTVSWYQQALGQGPQFIFQYYREEENGRGNFPPRFSGLQFPNYSSELNVNALELDDSALYLCASRKQGGLGSNEQYFGPGTRLTVT.

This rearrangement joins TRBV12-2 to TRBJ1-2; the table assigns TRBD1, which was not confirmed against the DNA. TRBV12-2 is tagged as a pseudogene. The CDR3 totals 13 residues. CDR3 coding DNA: TGTGCAAGTCGCTTCGACAGAATCGGTGGCTACACCTTC. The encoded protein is CASRFDRIGGYTF.

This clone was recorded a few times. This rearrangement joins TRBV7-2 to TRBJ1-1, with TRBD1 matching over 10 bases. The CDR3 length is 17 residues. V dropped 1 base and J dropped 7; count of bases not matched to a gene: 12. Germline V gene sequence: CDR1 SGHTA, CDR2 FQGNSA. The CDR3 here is CASSLGIRQGARVEAFF. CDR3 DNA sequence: TGTGCCAGCAGCTTAGGGATACGACAGGGGGCGAGGGTTGAAGCTTTCTTT.

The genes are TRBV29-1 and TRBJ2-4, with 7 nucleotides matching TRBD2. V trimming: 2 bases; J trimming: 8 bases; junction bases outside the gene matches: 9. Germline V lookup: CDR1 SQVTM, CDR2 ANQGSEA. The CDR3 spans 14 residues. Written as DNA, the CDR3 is TGCAGCGTTGAATGGGAGGGGATAATCGACATTCAGTACTTC. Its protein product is CSVEWEGIIDIQYF.

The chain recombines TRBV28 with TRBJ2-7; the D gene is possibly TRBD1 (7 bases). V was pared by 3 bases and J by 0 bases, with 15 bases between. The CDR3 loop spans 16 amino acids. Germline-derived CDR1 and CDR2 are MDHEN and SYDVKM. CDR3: CASSLEGAGLSYEQYF. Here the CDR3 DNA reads TGTGCCAGCAGTTTGGAGGGGGCAGGCCTCTCCTACGAGCAGTACTTC.

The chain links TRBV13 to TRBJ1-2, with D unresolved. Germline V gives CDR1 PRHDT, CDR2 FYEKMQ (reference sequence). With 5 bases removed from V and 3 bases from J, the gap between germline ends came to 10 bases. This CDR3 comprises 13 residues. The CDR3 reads CASSPREDYGYTF. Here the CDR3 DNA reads TGTGCCAGCAGCCCCCGCGAAGACTATGGCTACACCTTC.

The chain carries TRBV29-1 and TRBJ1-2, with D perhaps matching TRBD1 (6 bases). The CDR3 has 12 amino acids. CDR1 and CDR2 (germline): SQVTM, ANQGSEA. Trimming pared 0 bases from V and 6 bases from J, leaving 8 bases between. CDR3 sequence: CSVEDQGHGYTF. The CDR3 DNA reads TGCAGCGTTGAAGATCAGGGGCATGGCTACACCTTC. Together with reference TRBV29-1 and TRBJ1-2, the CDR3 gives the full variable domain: SAVISQKPSRDICQRGTSLTIQCQVDSQVTMMFWYRQQPGQSLTLIATANQGSEATYESGFVIDKFPISRPNLTFSTLTVSNMSPEDSSIYLCSVEDQGHGYTFGSGTRLTVV.

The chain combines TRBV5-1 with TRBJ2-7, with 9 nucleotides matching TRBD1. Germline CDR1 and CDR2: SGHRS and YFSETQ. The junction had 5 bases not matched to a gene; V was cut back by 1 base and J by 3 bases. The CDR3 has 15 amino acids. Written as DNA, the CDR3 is TGCGCCAGCAGCTTGTACAGGGGGCGCGTCTACGAGCAGTACTTC. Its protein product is CASSLYRGRVYEQYF.

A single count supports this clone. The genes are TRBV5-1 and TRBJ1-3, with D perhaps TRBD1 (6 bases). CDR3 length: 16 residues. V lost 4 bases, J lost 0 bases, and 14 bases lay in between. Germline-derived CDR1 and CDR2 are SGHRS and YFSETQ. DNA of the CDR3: TGCGCCAGCAGCCCTAGGGGGTTAAGCTCTGGAAACACCATATATTTT. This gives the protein CASSPRGLSSGNTIYF.

The CDR3, as DNA: TGTGCCATCAGTGGGACTAGCGTTAACGAGCAGTACTTC. Translating it yields CAISGTSVNEQYF. The chain has TRBV10-3 and TRBJ2-7; 9 nucleotides align to TRBD2. The V and J ends lost 4 bases and 5 bases, in that order; junction bases with no gene match: 3. The CDR3 loop spans 13 amino acids. CDR1 is ENHRY and CDR2 is SYGVKD in the germline V gene.

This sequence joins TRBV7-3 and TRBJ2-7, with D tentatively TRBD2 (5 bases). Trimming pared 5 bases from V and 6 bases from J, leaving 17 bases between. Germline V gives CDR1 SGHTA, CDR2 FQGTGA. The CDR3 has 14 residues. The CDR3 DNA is TGTGCCAGCAGCCCGACGACCGCTGGAGGCGAGCAGTACTTC. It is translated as CASSPTTAGGEQYF.

The CDR3 reads CASSQAWQGPQHF. CDR3 coding DNA: TGTGCCAGCAGCCAAGCATGGCAGGGCCCCCAGCATTTT. V is TRBV14 and J is TRBJ1-5, with D tentatively TRBD1 (5 bases). V lost 1 base, J lost 10 bases, and 11 bases lay in between. The germline CDR1 and CDR2 sequences are SGHDN and FVKESK. CDR3 length: 13 residues.

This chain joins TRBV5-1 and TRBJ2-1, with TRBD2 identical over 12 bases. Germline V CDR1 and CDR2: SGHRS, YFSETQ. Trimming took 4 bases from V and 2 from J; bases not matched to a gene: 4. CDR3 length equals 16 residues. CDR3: CASSARLAGAYNEQFF. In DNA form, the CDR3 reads TGCGCCAGCAGCGCCAGACTAGCGGGAGCCTACAATGAGCAGTTCTTC. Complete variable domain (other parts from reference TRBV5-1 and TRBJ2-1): KAGVTQTPRYLIKTRGQQVTLSCSPISGHRSVSWYQQTPGQGLQFLFEYFSETQRNKGNFPGRFSGRQFSNSRSEMNVSTLELGDSALYLCASSARLAGAYNEQFFGPGTRLTVL.

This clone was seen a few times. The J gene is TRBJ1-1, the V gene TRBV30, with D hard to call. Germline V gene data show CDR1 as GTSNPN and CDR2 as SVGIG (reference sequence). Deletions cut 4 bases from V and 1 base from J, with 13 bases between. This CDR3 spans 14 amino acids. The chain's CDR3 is CAWNFGHQNTEAFF. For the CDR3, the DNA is TGTGCCTGGAACTTTGGTCACCAGAACACTGAAGCTTTCTTT.

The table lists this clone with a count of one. Here the CDR3 DNA reads TGTGCCAGCAGTGAAATTAGGTCGGAGGTCCATACGCAGTATTTT. Translating it yields CASSEIRSEVHTQYF. This chain uses TRBV6-1 with TRBJ2-3, with D perhaps TRBD2 (5 bases). CDR1 and CDR2 (germline): MNHNS, SASEGT. The CDR3 runs to 15 residues. The V end was cut by 2 bases, the J end by 7 bases, with 16 bases between.